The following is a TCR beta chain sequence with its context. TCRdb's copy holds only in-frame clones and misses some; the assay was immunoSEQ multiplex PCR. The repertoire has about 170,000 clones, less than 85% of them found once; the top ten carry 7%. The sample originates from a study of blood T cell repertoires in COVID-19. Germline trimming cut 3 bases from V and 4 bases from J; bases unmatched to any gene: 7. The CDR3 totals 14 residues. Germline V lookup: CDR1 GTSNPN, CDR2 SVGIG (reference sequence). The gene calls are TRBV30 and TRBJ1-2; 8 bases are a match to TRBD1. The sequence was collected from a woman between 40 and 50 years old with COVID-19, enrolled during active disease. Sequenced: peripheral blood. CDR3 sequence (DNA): TGTGCCTGGAGGGAAACAGGGGGGGGCTATGGCTACACCTTC. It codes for CAWRETGGGYGYTF.